This is a list of T cell receptor beta chains from one sample in a study of blood T cell repertoires in COVID-19. Data came from immunoSEQ multiplex PCR; TCRdb stores just in-frame clones and leaves some out. This sample yields 350,000 to 450,000 clones, of which roughly nine tenths are seen a single time; 1.1% belongs to the top ten. Sequenced: PBMCs or T cells enriched from blood (not recorded which). These receptors were collected from a man in his thirties or forties who had recovered from COVID-19. Each CDR3 is given with its conserved first and last residue. The D gene is left open where the match is weak. Size is stated for part of the rows, as once, few or many counts, or as a class when the clone is expanded.

length: 15
J: TRBJ2-5
V: TRBV7-9
D: TRBD2
size: -
DNA: TGTGCCAGCAGCTTTGCTGGACTAGGTGGAGAGACCCAGTACTTC
CDR3: CASSFAGLGGETQYF

length: 18
J: TRBJ1-2
V: TRBV3-1/TRBV3-2
D: TRBD1
size: -
DNA: TGTGCCAGCAGCCAATCCAGAAACACAGGGGCAAATAACTATGGCTACACCTTC
CDR3: CASSQSRNTGANNYGYTF

length: 17
J: TRBJ2-1
V: TRBV11-2
D: -
size: -
DNA: TGTGCCAGCAGCTTTATGGTAGCGGTAACCTTAACAAATGAGCAGTTCTTC
CDR3: CASSFMVAVTLTNEQFF

length: 15
J: TRBJ1-4
V: TRBV11-1
D: TRBD1
size: -
DNA: TGTGCCAGCAGCCGACAGGGGGCCGGTAATGAAAAACTGTTTTTT
CDR3: CASSRQGAGNEKLFF

length: 11
J: TRBJ2-7
V: TRBV10-3
D: TRBD2
size: -
DNA: TGTGCCACCCGGGACTACTACGAGCAGTACTTC
CDR3: CATRDYYEQYF

length: 17
J: TRBJ2-1
V: TRBV5-8
D: -
size: -
DNA: TGTGCCAGCAGCTTGGCTAAAATTGCAGGGTCCTACAATGAGCAGTTCTTC
CDR3: CASSLAKIAGSYNEQFF

length: 17
J: TRBJ2-3
V: TRBV15
D: TRBD2
size: -
DNA: TGTGCCACCAGCAGAGTAGAATTAGCGGGAGAGTCGGATACGCAGTATTTT
CDR3: CATSRVELAGESDTQYF

length: 14
J: TRBJ2-3
V: TRBV4-1
D: -
size: -
DNA: TGCGCCAGCAGCCAAGATCTTCTAAGCGGGACGCAGTATTTT
CDR3: CASSQDLLSGTQYF

length: 16
J: TRBJ1-1
V: TRBV19
D: TRBD1
size: once
DNA: TGTGCCAGTAGTCCAGGGGGTCGGATTCGTAACACTGAAGCTTTCTTT
CDR3: CASSPGGRIRNTEAFF

length: 13
J: TRBJ2-7
V: TRBV12-3/TRBV12-4
D: TRBD1
size: -
DNA: TGTGCCAGCAGTTTACAGGGGGCGCGCGAGCAGTACTTC
CDR3: CASSLQGAREQYF

length: 14
J: TRBJ2-5
V: TRBV7-2
D: TRBD1
size: -
DNA: TGTGCCAGCAGCGCAAGACAGGGTTGGGAGACCCAGTACTTC
CDR3: CASSARQGWETQYF

length: 14
J: TRBJ1-5
V: TRBV19
D: -
size: -
DNA: TGTGCCAGTAGTAAAGAACTTAGCAATCAGCCCCAGCATTTT
CDR3: CASSKELSNQPQHF

length: 14
J: TRBJ2-2
V: TRBV19
D: -
size: -
DNA: TGTGCCAGTAGTATAGATTTCGAGACCGGGGAGCTGTTTTTT
CDR3: CASSIDFETGELFF

length: 11
J: TRBJ1-2
V: TRBV5-8
D: -
size: -
DNA: TGTGCCATCCCCCCCGTTCGGGGCTACACCTTC
CDR3: CAIPPVRGYTF

length: 13
J: TRBJ2-1
V: TRBV19
D: TRBD2
size: -
DNA: TGTGCCAGTACCCAGCGGGAGGGGAATGAGCAGTTCTTC
CDR3: CASTQREGNEQFF

length: 14
J: TRBJ1-1
V: TRBV19
D: -
size: -
DNA: TGTGCCAGTAGTACGACAGGTAGGAGCACTGAAGCTTTCTTT
CDR3: CASSTTGRSTEAFF

length: 14
J: TRBJ2-7
V: TRBV4-1
D: -
size: -
DNA: TGCGCCAGCAGCCAAGATGACCGGGTAGGCTGGCAGTACTTC
CDR3: CASSQDDRVGWQYF

length: 13
J: TRBJ1-2
V: TRBV19
D: -
size: -
DNA: TGTGCCAGTAGTATGGGTGGACAATATGGCTACACCTTC
CDR3: CASSMGGQYGYTF

length: 14
J: TRBJ1-2
V: TRBV5-6
D: -
size: once
DNA: TGTGCCAGCAGCTTGGCCGGACAGAACTATGGCTACACCTTC
CDR3: CASSLAGQNYGYTF

length: 15
J: TRBJ1-2
V: TRBV28
D: -
size: few
DNA: TGTGCCAGCAGTTTCGGTCCCCAGGAATTAGGTGGCTACACCTTC
CDR3: CASSFGPQELGGYTF

length: 15
J: TRBJ1-2
V: TRBV25-1
D: TRBD1
size: few
DNA: TGTGCCAGCAGTTTAGCAGGACAGGGGGCATCCGGCTACACCTTC
CDR3: CASSLAGQGASGYTF

length: 14
J: TRBJ1-5
V: TRBV27
D: -
size: few
DNA: TGTGCCAGCAGTTTACAGGGATTCAATCAGCCCCAGCATTTT
CDR3: CASSLQGFNQPQHF

length: 14
J: TRBJ2-7
V: TRBV21-1
D: -
size: -
DNA: TGTGCCAGCAGCAAAGTCACAGGGGAGCACGAGCAGTACTTC
CDR3: CASSKVTGEHEQYF

length: 15
J: TRBJ1-1
V: TRBV7-6
D: -
size: -
DNA: TGTGCCAGCAGCCAATTCGGGACAAAGGACACTGAAGCTTTCTTT
CDR3: CASSQFGTKDTEAFF

length: 14
J: TRBJ1-2
V: TRBV4-2
D: TRBD1
size: -
DNA: TGTGCCAGCAGCCCCGGGACAGAGAACTATGGCTACACCTTC
CDR3: CASSPGTENYGYTF

length: 15
J: TRBJ1-2
V: TRBV19
D: TRBD1
size: -
DNA: TGTGCCAGTAGTGACTCGGGACAGGGGGCGTATGGCTACACCTTC
CDR3: CASSDSGQGAYGYTF

length: 14
J: TRBJ2-3
V: TRBV9
D: TRBD2
size: -
DNA: TGTGCCAGCGACAGCGGGAGGAGGGCAGATACGCAGTATTTT
CDR3: CASDSGRRADTQYF

length: 16
J: TRBJ2-3
V: TRBV7-9
D: TRBD2
size: -
DNA: TGTGCCAGCAGCTTGAATCTAGCGGATTTCACAGATACGCAGTATTTT
CDR3: CASSLNLADFTDTQYF

length: 17
J: TRBJ1-1
V: TRBV19
D: -
size: once
DNA: TGTGCCAGTAGTATAGATCATAAGGGTCTGGGGAGCACTGAAGCTTTCTTT
CDR3: CASSIDHKGLGSTEAFF

length: 14
J: TRBJ1-1
V: TRBV27
D: -
size: once
DNA: TGTGCCAGCACCCCTGGTTTTGGGGAGAGTGAAGCTTTCTTT
CDR3: CASTPGFGESEAFF

length: 12
J: TRBJ1-2
V: TRBV12-3/TRBV12-4
D: -
size: -
DNA: TGTGCCAGCAGTGGAGAACTCTATGGCTACACCTTC
CDR3: CASSGELYGYTF

length: 15
J: TRBJ2-1
V: TRBV6-2/TRBV6-3
D: TRBD1
size: -
DNA: TGTGCCAGCAGCCCCCTGGGGACAGGTTCGTATGAGCAGTTCTTC
CDR3: CASSPLGTGSYEQFF

length: 15
J: TRBJ2-3
V: TRBV5-1
D: -
size: -
DNA: TGCGCCAGCAGGGGGCAACAGGCGGGGACAGATACGCAGTATTTT
CDR3: CASRGQQAGTDTQYF

length: 18
J: TRBJ2-7
V: TRBV28
D: TRBD2
size: once
DNA: TGTGCCAGCAGTTTCGGGGGACTAGTCGGTACACCTTTCTACGAGCAGTACTTC
CDR3: CASSFGGLVGTPFYEQYF

length: 15
J: TRBJ2-5
V: TRBV5-1
D: TRBD1
size: -
DNA: TGCGCCAGCAGCCCACTCGGGACAGGGGAAGAGACCCAGTACTTC
CDR3: CASSPLGTGEETQYF

length: 15
J: TRBJ1-5
V: TRBV6-5
D: -
size: -
DNA: TGTGCCAGCAGTTACCGGGTGGGTGGCAATCAGCCCCAGCATTTT
CDR3: CASSYRVGGNQPQHF

length: 14
J: TRBJ1-1
V: TRBV5-1
D: -
size: -
DNA: TGCGCCAGCAGCGAGACAATCGGCGACACTGAAGCTTTCTTT
CDR3: CASSETIGDTEAFF

length: 15
J: TRBJ2-1
V: TRBV2
D: TRBD2
size: many
DNA: TGTGCCAGCAGCCGAACTAGCGGGACTGACAATGAGCAGTTCTTC
CDR3: CASSRTSGTDNEQFF

length: 17
J: TRBJ2-3
V: TRBV4-1
D: TRBD2
size: -
DNA: TGCGCCAGCAGCCACTATCCCGGGACTAGCGGAACAGATACGCAGTATTTT
CDR3: CASSHYPGTSGTDTQYF

length: 14
J: TRBJ1-5
V: TRBV5-5
D: -
size: -
DNA: TGTGCCAGCAGCCGACGGGAATCCAATCAGCCCCAGCATTTT
CDR3: CASSRRESNQPQHF

length: 14
J: TRBJ1-5
V: TRBV27
D: TRBD1
size: -
DNA: TGTGCCAGCAGTTTCGACAGGGATTTGGGGCCCCAGCATTTT
CDR3: CASSFDRDLGPQHF

length: 14
J: TRBJ1-3
V: TRBV24-1
D: TRBD1
size: -
DNA: TGTGCCACCAGTGATGGGACAGGGGTGAACACCATATATTTT
CDR3: CATSDGTGVNTIYF

length: 13
J: TRBJ2-3
V: TRBV29-1
D: -
size: -
DNA: TGCAGCGTCCGATGGGCTGGCACAGATACGCAGTATTTT
CDR3: CSVRWAGTDTQYF

length: 15
J: TRBJ1-1
V: TRBV5-1
D: -
size: -
DNA: TGCGCCAGCAGCCCTGTCGGGAACCTGAACACTGAAGCTTTCTTT
CDR3: CASSPVGNLNTEAFF

length: 12
J: TRBJ2-7
V: TRBV30
D: -
size: -
DNA: TGTGCCTGGAGGGACGGGACCTACGAGCAGTACTTC
CDR3: CAWRDGTYEQYF

length: 15
J: TRBJ2-5
V: TRBV7-9
D: TRBD1
size: once
DNA: TGTGCCAGCAGTCAACGACAGGGGGCACAGGAGACCCAGTACTTC
CDR3: CASSQRQGAQETQYF

length: 15
J: TRBJ1-6
V: TRBV7-2
D: -
size: -
DNA: TGTGCCAGCAGCTTAGCGCGGGAGAGTAGGCCACCCCTCCACTTT
CDR3: CASSLARESRPPLHF

length: 13
J: TRBJ1-5
V: TRBV5-1
D: -
size: -
DNA: TGCGCCAGCAGCCCAACAGGGTCCTGGCCCCAGCATTTT
CDR3: CASSPTGSWPQHF